What follows are 22 T cell receptor beta chains derived from one specimen sequenced in a study of CD8 T cells in ankylosing spondylitis. Study outcomes and limitations: Seemingly distinctive of ankylosing spondylitis blood was a TCR beta motif formed by eight highly homologous variants.

These TCRs are of unknown antigen specificity. From the 5' RACE reads, TCRdb called clonotypes with MiXCR, one entry per CDR3 protein. The sample includes about 220,000 distinct CDR3 sequences, about 6.7% of them seen just once. Material: blood, either unsorted or a sorted T cell fraction (not recorded which). These receptors all stem from a male donor with ankylosing spondylitis.

This clonotype was counted at least ten times. The chain combines TRBV27 with TRBJ2-7; 9 bases agree with TRBD2. The CDR3 contains 15 residues. V trimming: 2 bases; J trimming: 3 bases; junction bases outside the gene matches: 5. The V gene's germline CDR1 is MNHEY and CDR2 SMNVEV (reference sequence). CDR3 loop: CASSLTGLASYEQYF. DNA for the CDR3: TGTGCCAGCAGTTTAACGGGACTAGCTAGCTACGAGCAGTACTTC.

This clonotype was observed at least ten times. The chain employs TRBV28 and TRBJ2-7; either TRBD1 or TRBD2 may supply D (5 bases each). Germline loops: CDR1 MDHEN, CDR2 SYDVKM. The CDR3 covers 14 residues. The V end lost 5 bases, the J end lost 3 bases, and 14 bases lay between the germline ends. The DNA for the CDR3 is TGTGCCAGCAGTACCGTCGGGACCCGCTACGAGCAGTACTTC. Translation gives CASSTVGTRYEQYF.

Comments on this clonotype: A much larger clone lies a single base off, so this may be a read error. The rearrangement uses TRBV5-5 and TRBJ2-7; no clear D. Trimming took 1 base from V and 3 from J, leaving 14 bases between them. Germline values: CDR1 SGHKS, CDR2 YYEKEE (reference sequence). The CDR3 runs to 15 residues. CDR3 DNA sequence: TGTGCCAGCAGCTTGTCGGGTCAGATGATCTACGAGCAGTACTTC. It is translated as CASSLSGQMIYEQYF.

This clonotype was seen repeatedly, ten times or more. The chain carries TRBV4-3 and TRBJ2-7; 8 nucleotides match TRBD1. In germline, CDR1 is LGHNA, CDR2 YSLEER. The CDR3 has 17 amino acids. The V segment lost 0 bases and the J segment 1 base; nucleotides outside the gene matches: 8. The CDR3 nucleotides read TGCGCCAGCAGCCAAGATTTCCCAGGACAGGGTTCCTACGAGCAGTACTTC. This codes for CASSQDFPGQGSYEQYF.

This clonotype was observed at least ten times. The CDR3 DNA follows: TGCAGTGCTAGGGAAAACCCCTTTGGACAGGGTGTTTACGAGCAGTACTTC. Its protein product is CSARENPFGQGVYEQYF. The chain couples TRBV20-1 to TRBJ2-7; 8 bases agree with TRBD1. With V trimmed by 3 bases and J by 4 bases, 17 bases remained unmatched. This CDR3 contains 17 residues. Germline loops: CDR1 DFQATT, CDR2 SNEGSKA (reference sequence).

This clonotype has ten or more counts. The chain combines TRBV5-1 with TRBJ2-1; 8 positions agree with TRBD1. This CDR3 region has 15 residues. Per germline, CDR1 SGHRS and CDR2 YFSETQ. The trim removed 4 bases at V and 7 bases at J, leaving 10 bases unmatched. CDR3: CASSQIRQGRNEQFF. CDR3 DNA: TGCGCCAGCAGCCAGATAAGACAGGGGCGGAATGAGCAGTTCTTC.

This clonotype has a count of ten or more. The genes are TRBV25-1 and TRBJ2-7; the match to TRBD1 covers 7 bases. The V segment lost 3 bases and the J segment 3 bases; nucleotides outside the gene matches: 5. The CDR3 extends over 14 amino acids. Germline assignment: CDR1 MGHDK and CDR2 SYGVNS. CDR3 residues: CASSERAGGYEQYF. DNA for the CDR3: TGTGCCAGCAGTGAGCGGGCAGGGGGCTACGAGCAGTACTTC.

This clonotype was found many times. The chain links TRBV4-2 to TRBJ2-2; 8 bases are a match to TRBD1. CDR3 length: 18 residues. Losses at the gene ends were 2 bases for V and 8 bases for J; bases not matched to a gene: 16. The germline CDR1 and CDR2 sequences are LGHNA and YNFKEQ. The DNA of the CDR3 is TGTGCCAGCAGCCAATGGAGAACCGGGACAGGTGATTCTGGGGAGCTGTTTTTT. Encoded protein: CASSQWRTGTGDSGELFF.

This clonotype showed up many times. This chain uses TRBV5-1 with TRBJ1-1, with 9 bases aligning to TRBD1. The CDR3 loop spans 15 amino acids. V was pared by 2 bases and J by 8 bases, with 10 bases of the junction left unmatched. Germline CDR1 reads SGHRS; CDR2 reads YFSETQ. This chain's CDR3 is CASSFDGTGLAEAFF. The DNA for the CDR3 is TGCGCCAGCAGCTTCGACGGGACAGGGCTGGCCGAAGCTTTCTTT.

This chain links TRBV7-2 with TRBJ2-1; 13 bases line up with TRBD2. V lost 5 bases to trimming and J lost 8 bases; unmatched junction nucleotides: 12. Germline CDR1 reads SGHTA; CDR2 reads FQGNSA. This CDR3 region has 17 residues. Here the CDR3 DNA reads TGTGCCAGCAGCCAAGCTCCCTGGACTAGCGGGGGCTATGAGCAGTTCTTC. It encodes CASSQAPWTSGGYEQFF.

This clonotype was recorded many times. The chain recombines TRBV7-9 with TRBJ2-1; D might be TRBD2 (7 bases). V lost 5 bases to trimming and J lost 5 bases, with 22 bases between them. The germline CDR1 and CDR2 sequences are SEHNR and FQNEAQ (reference sequence). This CDR3 contains 17 residues. As DNA, the CDR3 is TGTGCCAGCAGCAGAGGAGGGGGAGGGACGGAGAACAATGAGCAGTTCTTC. Encoded protein: CASSRGGGGTENNEQFF.

This clonotype has a count of ten or more. The V call is TRBV3-1, the J call TRBJ1-1; D perhaps matches TRBD1 (6 bases). The V gene's germline CDR1 is LGHDT and CDR2 YNNKEL (reference sequence). The ends were cut back, 0 bases at V and 1 base at J, with 12 bases in the middle. CDR3 length equals 16 residues. The CDR3, as DNA: TGTGCCAGCAGCCAAGACCTTACAGGGAAGAACACTGAAGCTTTCTTT. It translates to CASSQDLTGKNTEAFF.

The table lists this clonotype with many counts. The V and J genes are TRBV11-2 and TRBJ2-3; TRBD2 might be the D (6 bases). The V gene's germline CDR1 is SGHAT and CDR2 FQNNGV. The CDR3 length is 13 residues. Trimming took off 4 bases at V and 2 bases at J, with 7 bases between the two ends. The CDR3 DNA reads TGTGCCAGCAGCTGGGACTTCACAGATACGCAGTATTTT. As protein: CASSWDFTDTQYF.

This clonotype was seen repeatedly, ten times or more. The rearrangement joins TRBV4-1 to TRBJ2-5; 13 nucleotides line up with TRBD2. With V trimmed by 6 bases and J by 0 bases, 10 bases remained unmatched. The CDR3 contains 18 residues. Germline values: CDR1 MGHRA, CDR2 YSYEKL. The CDR3 loop is CASRPRLAGGEDQETQYF. CDR3 DNA sequence: TGCGCCAGCAGACCTAGACTAGCGGGGGGCGAGGACCAAGAGACCCAGTACTTC.

At least ten counts were recorded for this clonotype. The chain links TRBV7-9 to TRBJ1-3, with a possible D match to TRBD1 (5 bases). CDR3 length: 17 amino acids. Germline V gene lookup returns CDR1 SEHNR and CDR2 FQNEAQ (reference sequence). With 4 bases removed from V and 0 bases from J, the gap between germline ends came to 16 bases. This CDR3 is CASSSLLRQISGNTIYF. In DNA, the CDR3 is TGTGCCAGCAGCTCATTACTTAGACAGATCTCTGGAAACACCATATATTTT.

This clonotype was recorded a few times. The J gene is TRBJ2-6, the V gene TRBV4-3, with D perhaps given as TRBD1 or TRBD2 (5 bases each). Deletions cut 3 bases from V and 0 bases from J, with 6 bases between. Looked up from germline, CDR1 is LGHNA and CDR2 is YSLEER. There are 15 residues in the CDR3. CDR3 in DNA: TGCGCCAGCAGCCAGGGGGACTCTGGGGCCAACGTCCTGACTTTC. Residues: CASSQGDSGANVLTF.

This clonotype was observed at least ten times. V and J are TRBV30 and TRBJ2-7, with D possibly matching TRBD2 (6 bases). Between the trimmed V and J ends, which lost 3 bases and 3 bases, there was a span of 15 bases. The CDR3 runs 14 residues. Germline values: CDR1 GTSNPN, CDR2 SVGIG (reference sequence). CDR3 in DNA: TGTGCCTGGAGGATGGCGGGGTTTGGCTACGAGCAGTACTTC. Encoded protein: CAWRMAGFGYEQYF. Looking up the rest from reference TRBV30 and TRBJ2-7 gives the full variable domain: SQTIHQWPATLVQPVGSPLSLECTVEGTSNPNLYWYRQAAGRGLQLLFYSVGIGQISSEVPQNLSASRPQDRQFILSSKKLLLSDSGFYLCAWRMAGFGYEQYFGPGTRLTVT.

This clonotype was observed at least ten times. The chain has TRBV7-9 and TRBJ2-5; D unclear. This CDR3 is built from 12 residues. The germline V gene has CDR1 SEHNR and CDR2 FQNEAQ (reference sequence). The ends were cut back, 5 bases at V and 5 bases at J, with 9 bases in the middle. CDR3 loop: CASSRRPETQYF. The CDR3 DNA reads as TGTGCCAGCAGCCGAAGGCCGGAGACCCAGTACTTC.

This clonotype was seen ten or more times. The rearrangement uses TRBV7-2 and TRBJ2-3; D is perhaps TRBD2 (5 bases). CDR3 length equals 16 residues. V was shortened by 0 bases and J by 6 bases, with 16 bases between the two germline ends. Germline CDR1 SGHTA, CDR2 FQGNSA. CDR3 DNA: TGTGCCAGCAGCTTAGCGTTCGTCCGGGGTACGGATACGCAGTATTTT. Translating gives CASSLAFVRGTDTQYF.

V is TRBV20-1 and J is TRBJ2-1, with 12 bases identical to TRBD2. J was trimmed by 3 bases and V by 2 bases; bases with no gene match: 5. CDR1 DFQATT and CDR2 SNEGSKA come from the germline V gene (reference sequence). The CDR3 totals 16 residues. The CDR3 DNA sequence: TGCAGTGCTAGACCGACTAGCGGGGGACGCTACAATGAGCAGTTCTTC. Protein sequence: CSARPTSGGRYNEQFF.

The V call is TRBV20-1, the J call TRBJ2-1, with 11 bases identical to TRBD2. The CDR3 is 16 residues long. J lost 6 bases, V lost 3 bases, and 10 bases had no gene match. The germline CDR1 and CDR2 sequences are DFQATT and SNEGSKA (reference sequence). The CDR3 sequence is CSARALAGGILNEQFF. CDR3 in DNA: TGCAGTGCTAGGGCCTTAGCGGGAGGGATTCTCAATGAGCAGTTCTTC.

This clonotype was observed many times. The rearrangement joins TRBV12-3 or TRBV12-4 to TRBJ1-5; D is unresolved. This CDR3 has 14 amino acids. V lost 5 bases, J lost 6 bases, and 14 bases lay in between. The CDR3 nucleotides are TGTGCCAGCAGTATGGGGTTAAACGCTCAGCCCCAGCATTTT. This codes for CASSMGLNAQPQHF.